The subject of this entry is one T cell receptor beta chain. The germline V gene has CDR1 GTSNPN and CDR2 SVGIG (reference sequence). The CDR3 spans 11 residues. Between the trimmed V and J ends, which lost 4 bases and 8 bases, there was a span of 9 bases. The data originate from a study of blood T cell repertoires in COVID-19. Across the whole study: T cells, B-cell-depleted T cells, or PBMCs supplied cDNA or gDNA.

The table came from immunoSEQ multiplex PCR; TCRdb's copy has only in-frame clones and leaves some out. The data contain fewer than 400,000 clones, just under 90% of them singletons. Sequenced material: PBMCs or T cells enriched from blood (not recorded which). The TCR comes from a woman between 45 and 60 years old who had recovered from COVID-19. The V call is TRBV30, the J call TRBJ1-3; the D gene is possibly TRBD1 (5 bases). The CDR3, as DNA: TGTGCCTGGATCAGGGACTACACCATATATTTT. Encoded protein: CAWIRDYTIYF.